This TCR beta chain emerged from a study of OX40 agonist ivuxolimab in advanced cancers. Study-level points and caveats: Normalized T-cell clonal expansion was also low in some nonresponders.

TCRdb keeps only in-frame clones here, not all; method: immunoSEQ multiplex PCR. The sample holds under 20,000 clones, 60% to 85% seen once. A word on this clone: Antigen specificity is unknown.

Germline loops: CDR1 LGHNT, CDR2 FRNRAP. Trimming stripped 4 bases from V and 0 bases from J, with 15 bases between. This CDR3 is 16 amino acids long. The sequenced sample was CD4+ or CD8+ T cells sorted from blood, obtained in a trial of the OX40 agonist ivuxolimab. The rearrangement links TRBV12-5 to TRBJ1-2; perhaps TRBD1 as D (5 bases). The sequence came from an adult with an advanced solid tumor such as melanoma, head and neck, liver or kidney cancer. In DNA form, the CDR3 reads TGTGCTAGTGGTTGGGGAAGGGGAATCTCTAACTATGGCTACACCTTC. This encodes CASGWGRGISNYGYTF.